Included here is one T cell receptor beta chain sequence, with context. The record originates from a study of cytomegalovirus exposure and HLA in healthy donors. The PCR contained 60 Vbeta and 13 Jbeta primers. The assay was immunoSEQ multiplex PCR, and TCRdb's table has in-frame clones only and misses some. The sample comprises 60,000 to 70,000 clones, about 63% of which are singletons, and 17% rests with the top ten. The germline V gene has CDR1 LGHNT and CDR2 FRNRAP. V gave up 0 bases and J gave up 0 bases; unmatched junction bases: 8. This CDR3 has 18 residues. The V and J genes are TRBV12-5 and TRBJ1-1, with TRBD1 matching over 9 bases. Sequenced: PBMCs. The TCR comes from a man aged 40-50 years in good health and CMV-seropositive. CDR3 amino acids: CASGLVLNRGLLNTEAFF. The CDR3, as DNA: TGTGCTAGTGGTTTGGTACTAAACAGGGGGCTATTGAACACTGAAGCTTTCTTT.